One TCR beta chain is described in this entry. The CDR3 goes on 3 residues after the read ends, and that part is filled in from the germline J gene. These data belong to a study of T cells in women clearing cervical HPV infection. Assay used: immunoSEQ multiplex PCR; TCRdb lists only in-frame clones, some missing. Its table records tens of thousands of clones. This CDR3 has 13 amino acids. The V end lost 0 bases, the J end lost 5 bases, and 4 bases lay between the germline ends. The chain has TRBV12-3 or TRBV12-4 and TRBJ2-2; no clear D gene. The receptor was isolated from a woman aged 18 to 75 with a cervical HPV16 infection that either progressed to CIN3+ or cleared (not recorded which). The sample taken for sequencing was blood buffy coat. Partial CDR3 DNA: TGTGCCAGCAGTTTAGCGCTAACCGGGGAG. It translates to CASSLALTGE. The full CDR3 is CASSLALTGELFF.